Listed below are T cell receptor beta chains from one sample, sequenced in a study of cytomegalovirus exposure and HLA in healthy donors. Using immunoSEQ multiplex PCR, the repertoire was profiled, and TCRdb retains in-frame clones only, with some absent. The sample holds about 78,000 clones, about 95% seen once. The source material was PBMCs. The receptors derive from a man aged 18 to 30 in good health and CMV-seropositive. The CDR3 runs from the conserved cysteine through the conserved F or W. A D gene is named only where the DNA matches it firmly. Expanded clones are given a class, and other clones once, few, many or no size at all.

D gene: TRBD2
clone size: NA
J gene: TRBJ2-2
V gene: TRBV5-1
CDR3 protein: CASSAIPGLAGSGELFF
CDR3 DNA: TGCGCCAGCAGCGCGATACCGGGACTAGCGGGGTCCGGGGAGCTGTTTTTT

D gene: NA
clone size: NA
J gene: TRBJ2-7
V gene: TRBV9
CDR3 protein: CASSIGPKGSAYEQYF
CDR3 DNA: TGTGCCAGCAGCATAGGCCCCAAGGGGTCCGCCTACGAGCAGTACTTC

D gene: TRBD1
clone size: once
J gene: TRBJ2-5
V gene: TRBV5-4
CDR3 protein: CASSPGTGPGETQYF
CDR3 DNA: TGTGCCAGCAGCCCCGGGACAGGGCCCGGAGAGACCCAGTACTTC

D gene: NA
clone size: NA
J gene: TRBJ1-2
V gene: TRBV5-1
CDR3 protein: CASSLGGGEAGYTF
CDR3 DNA: TGCGCCAGCAGCTTGGGGGGGGGAGAAGCTGGCTACACCTTC

D gene: NA
clone size: NA
J gene: TRBJ1-1
V gene: TRBV7-9
CDR3 protein: CASSLLSRWKTEAFF
CDR3 DNA: TGTGCCAGCAGCTTACTGTCGAGGTGGAAAACTGAAGCTTTCTTT

D gene: NA
clone size: NA
J gene: TRBJ1-3
V gene: TRBV30
CDR3 protein: CAWMRGYLSGNTIYF
CDR3 DNA: TGTGCCTGGATGAGAGGTTATCTCTCTGGAAACACCATATATTTT

D gene: NA
clone size: NA
J gene: TRBJ1-1
V gene: TRBV14
CDR3 protein: CASSPRILNTEAFF
CDR3 DNA: TGTGCCAGCAGCCCCAGAATTTTGAACACTGAAGCTTTCTTT

D gene: TRBD1
clone size: NA
J gene: TRBJ1-2
V gene: TRBV28
CDR3 protein: CASSLLTGDGLDYGYTF
CDR3 DNA: TGTGCCAGCAGTTTGCTTACAGGGGACGGGCTTGACTATGGCTACACCTTC

D gene: NA
clone size: NA
J gene: TRBJ1-2
V gene: TRBV19
CDR3 protein: CASSPGLRGYTF
CDR3 DNA: TGTGCCAGTAGCCCAGGGTTACGGGGCTACACCTTC

D gene: TRBD2
clone size: NA
J gene: TRBJ2-7
V gene: TRBV4-2
CDR3 protein: CASSQQKGGYEQYF
CDR3 DNA: TGTGCCAGCAGCCAACAAAAGGGAGGGTACGAGCAGTACTTC

D gene: TRBD1
clone size: NA
J gene: TRBJ2-7
V gene: TRBV7-2
CDR3 protein: CASSLVRTGPYEQYF
CDR3 DNA: TGTGCCAGCAGCTTAGTACGGACAGGGCCCTACGAGCAGTACTTC

D gene: NA
clone size: NA
J gene: TRBJ2-7
V gene: TRBV6-1
CDR3 protein: CASSWAGYPYEQYF
CDR3 DNA: TGTGCCAGCAGTTGGGCGGGCTACCCCTACGAGCAGTACTTC

D gene: NA
clone size: NA
J gene: TRBJ1-1
V gene: TRBV11-2
CDR3 protein: CASSLSLMGNTEAFF
CDR3 DNA: TGTGCCAGCAGCTTATCATTAATGGGCAACACTGAAGCTTTCTTT